Following are 4 T cell receptor beta chains from one sample sequenced in a study of blood T cell repertoires in COVID-19. The method was immunoSEQ multiplex PCR; TCRdb's version includes in-frame clones alone and lacks a portion of them. The sample includes around 70,000 clones, 80% to 90% seen only once; the top ten take 5.5% to 8.5%. The sequenced sample consisted of peripheral blood. Every receptor here comes from a man aged 45-65 years with active COVID-19.

V and J are TRBV5-4 and TRBJ2-5; 11 bases are shared with TRBD2. This CDR3 is 16 amino acids long. Germline CDR1 is SGHNT and CDR2 is YYREEE (reference sequence). With V trimmed by 4 bases and J by 2 bases, 7 bases remained unmatched. In nucleotides, the CDR3 is TGTGCCAGCAGCATCTCTAGCGGGGGGTTGCAAGAGACCCAGTACTTC. Protein sequence: CASSISSGGLQETQYF.

The V call is TRBV4-3, the J call TRBJ2-1; D might be TRBD1 (5 bases). CDR1 is LGHNA, CDR2 YSLEER, per germline. The CDR3 length is 17 residues. Trimming took off 3 bases at V and 7 bases at J, with 22 bases between the two ends. The CDR3 sequence is CASSQPLSVGALNEQFF. As DNA, the CDR3 is TGCGCCAGCAGCCAGCCGCTTTCAGTAGGGGCACTTAATGAGCAGTTCTTC.

The chain links TRBV11-1 to TRBJ1-2; no reliable D call. The CDR3 consists of 13 residues. Germline values: CDR1 SGHAT, CDR2 FQDESV (reference sequence). Trimming cost V 5 bases and J 5 bases, with 12 bases left between them. CDR3 amino acids: CASSGDGWYGYTF. The CDR3 DNA follows: TGTGCCAGCAGCGGAGATGGGTGGTATGGCTACACCTTC.

This chain links TRBV12-3 or TRBV12-4 with TRBJ1-1, with 7 nucleotides matching TRBD1. The length of the CDR3 is 13 residues. V trimming: 3 bases; J trimming: 4 bases; junction bases outside the gene matches: 2. The CDR3: CASSLAGGTEAFF. For the CDR3, the DNA is TGTGCCAGCAGTTTGGCAGGGGGCACTGAAGCTTTCTTT.